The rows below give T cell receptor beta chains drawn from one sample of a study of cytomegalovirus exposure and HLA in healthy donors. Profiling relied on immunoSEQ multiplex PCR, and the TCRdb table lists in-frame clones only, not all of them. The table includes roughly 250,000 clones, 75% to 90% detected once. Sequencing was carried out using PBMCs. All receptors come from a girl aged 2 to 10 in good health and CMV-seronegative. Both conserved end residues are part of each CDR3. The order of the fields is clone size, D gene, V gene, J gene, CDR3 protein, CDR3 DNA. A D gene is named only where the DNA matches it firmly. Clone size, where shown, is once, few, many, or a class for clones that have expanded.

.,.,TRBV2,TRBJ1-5,CASSEALGRGQSSNQPQHF,TGTGCCAGCAGTGAAGCGCTAGGCAGGGGCCAGTCGAGCAATCAGCCCCAGCATTTT
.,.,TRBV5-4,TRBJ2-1,CASSLAVDARGDEQFF,TGTGCCAGCAGCTTGGCTGTCGATGCCAGGGGCGATGAGCAGTTCTTC
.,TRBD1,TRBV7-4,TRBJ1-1,CASSLYRGDTEAFF,TGTGCCAGCAGCTTATACAGGGGTGATACTGAAGCTTTCTTT
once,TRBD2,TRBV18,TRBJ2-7,CASSPPIAGGYEQYF,TGTGCCAGCTCACCACCGATAGCGGGAGGGTACGAGCAGTACTTC
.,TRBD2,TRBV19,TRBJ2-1,CASSIWAGGLDEQFF,TGTGCCAGTAGTATCTGGGCGGGAGGGCTGGATGAGCAGTTCTTC
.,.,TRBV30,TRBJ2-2,CAWSRGFKTGELFF,TGTGCCTGGAGTAGGGGCTTTAAGACCGGGGAGCTGTTTTTT
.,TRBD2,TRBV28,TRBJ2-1,CASSTGLAGDDEQFF,TGTGCCAGCAGCACTGGACTAGCGGGAGACGATGAGCAGTTCTTC
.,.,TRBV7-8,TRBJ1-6,CASSLASGDNSPLHF,TGTGCCAGCAGCTTAGCGTCCGGGGATAATTCACCCCTCCACTTT
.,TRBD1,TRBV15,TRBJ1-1,CATSRGRQGRNTEAFF,TGTGCCACCAGCAGAGGCAGACAGGGAAGGAACACTGAAGCTTTCTTT
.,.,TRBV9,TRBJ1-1,CASSALYNRDMNTEAFF,TGTGCCAGCAGCGCCCTTTACAACAGGGACATGAACACTGAAGCTTTCTTT
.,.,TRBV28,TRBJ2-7,CASSFLNSYEQYF,TGTGCCAGCAGTTTCCTCAACAGCTACGAGCAGTACTTC
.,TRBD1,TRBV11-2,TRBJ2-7,CASSLADRYSVYEQYF,TGTGCCAGCAGCTTAGCGGACAGGTACTCCGTCTACGAGCAGTACTTC
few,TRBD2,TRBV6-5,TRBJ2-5,CASSYRTSGETQYF,TGTGCCAGCAGTTACCGGACTAGCGGAGAGACCCAGTACTTC
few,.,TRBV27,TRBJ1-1,CASSRAWAGITEAFF,TGTGCCAGCAGTCGCGCCTGGGCGGGTATCACTGAAGCTTTCTTT
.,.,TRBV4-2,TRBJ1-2,CASSPGGWNYGYTF,TGTGCCAGCAGCCCGGGGGGGTGGAACTATGGCTACACCTTC
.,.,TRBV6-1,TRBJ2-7,CASSEYAGLHYEQYF,TGTGCCAGCAGTGAATACGCGGGACTTCACTACGAGCAGTACTTC
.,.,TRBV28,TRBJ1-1,CASSFTSGAGTEAFF,TGTGCCAGCAGTTTCACCTCAGGGGCTGGCACTGAAGCTTTCTTT
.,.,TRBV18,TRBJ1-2,CASSPGSIYGYTF,TGTGCCAGCTCACCAGGGAGCATCTATGGCTACACCTTC
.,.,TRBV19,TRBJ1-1,CASSIGWGRDTEAFF,TGTGCCAGTAGTATTGGCTGGGGCAGGGACACTGAAGCTTTCTTT
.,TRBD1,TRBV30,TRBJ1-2,CAWSVHRGRDGYTF,TGTGCCTGGAGTGTACACAGGGGGCGGGATGGCTACACCTTC
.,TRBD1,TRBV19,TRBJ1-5,CASSYGGGDRDRPQHF,TGTGCCAGTAGTTATGGTGGTGGGGACAGGGACCGGCCCCAGCATTTT
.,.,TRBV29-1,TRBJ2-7,CSGERGYGQYF,TGCAGCGGAGAGAGAGGCTACGGGCAGTACTTC
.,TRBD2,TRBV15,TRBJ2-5,CATSFASGGQETQYF,TGTGCCACCAGCTTCGCTAGCGGGGGGCAAGAGACCCAGTACTTC
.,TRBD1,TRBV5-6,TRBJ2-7,CASSATGTGRVNEQYF,TGTGCCAGCAGCGCCACCGGGACAGGGAGGGTAAACGAGCAGTACTTC
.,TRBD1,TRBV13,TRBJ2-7,CASSLNQGANEQYF,TGTGCCAGCAGCTTAAACCAGGGGGCTAACGAGCAGTACTTC
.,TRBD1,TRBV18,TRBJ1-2,CASSPLGTEDGYTF,TGTGCCAGCTCACCATTAGGGACAGAAGATGGCTACACCTTC
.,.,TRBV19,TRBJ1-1,CASSLTGAQATEAFF,TGTGCCAGTAGTCTGACAGGAGCTCAGGCCACTGAAGCTTTCTTT
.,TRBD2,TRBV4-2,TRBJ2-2,CASSQEGGGAGTGELFF,TGTGCCAGCAGCCAAGAGGGCGGGGGGGCGGGGACCGGGGAGCTGTTTTTT
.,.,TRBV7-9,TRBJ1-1,CASSLILLRGLEAFF,TGTGCCAGCAGCTTAATCCTACTTAGGGGGTTGGAAGCTTTCTTT
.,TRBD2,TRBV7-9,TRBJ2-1,CASSPDPGLAGDHAHEQFF,TGTGCCAGCAGCCCTGACCCGGGACTAGCGGGGGACCACGCTCATGAGCAGTTCTTC
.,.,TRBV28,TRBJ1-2,CASTSGGAPSYGYTF,TGTGCCAGCACCTCGGGGGGTGCGCCCTCCTATGGCTACACCTTC
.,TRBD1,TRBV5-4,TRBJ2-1,CASSWNRDRVYNEQFF,TGTGCCAGCAGCTGGAACAGGGACAGGGTCTACAATGAGCAGTTCTTC
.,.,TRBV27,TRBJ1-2,CASSFLGRGDYGYTF,TGTGCCAGCAGTTTTCTGGGCAGGGGTGACTATGGCTACACCTTC
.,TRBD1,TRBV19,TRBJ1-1,CASSLPPGTGNTEAFF,TGTGCCAGTAGTCTCCCCCCCGGGACAGGGAACACTGAAGCTTTCTTT
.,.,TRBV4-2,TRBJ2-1,CASSSRRRGGAVDEQFF,TGTGCCAGCAGTTCTCGCCGAAGAGGGGGGGCCGTAGATGAGCAGTTCTTC
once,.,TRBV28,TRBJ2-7,CASRTAGRFYEQYF,TGTGCCAGCAGGACGGCAGGGCGATTCTACGAGCAGTACTTC